The source of this T cell receptor beta chain is a study of blood T cell repertoires in COVID-19. CDR3 size: 14 residues. Unmatched junction bases numbered 5, after V lost 3 bases and J lost 9 bases. CDR1 and CDR2 (germline): SGHRS, YFSETQ. Per the original methods: Estimates of nucleated cell counts were drawn from the amplification of reference gene primers. The table came from immunoSEQ multiplex PCR; TCRdb's copy has only in-frame clones and leaves some out. Clonal size and the V and J genes are those of that table, whereas D and trimming came from the DNA. In the table there are approximately 70,000 clones, around 76% of which are singletons. This clone was detected a few times.

This clonotype was obtained from a woman over 75 with acute or convalescent COVID-19. Sequencing was carried out using peripheral blood. This chain connects TRBV5-1 to TRBJ2-7, with 14 bases identical to TRBD2. The CDR3: CASSSGLAGDLQYF. For the CDR3, the DNA is TGCGCCAGCAGCTCGGGACTAGCGGGAGATTTGCAGTACTTC.